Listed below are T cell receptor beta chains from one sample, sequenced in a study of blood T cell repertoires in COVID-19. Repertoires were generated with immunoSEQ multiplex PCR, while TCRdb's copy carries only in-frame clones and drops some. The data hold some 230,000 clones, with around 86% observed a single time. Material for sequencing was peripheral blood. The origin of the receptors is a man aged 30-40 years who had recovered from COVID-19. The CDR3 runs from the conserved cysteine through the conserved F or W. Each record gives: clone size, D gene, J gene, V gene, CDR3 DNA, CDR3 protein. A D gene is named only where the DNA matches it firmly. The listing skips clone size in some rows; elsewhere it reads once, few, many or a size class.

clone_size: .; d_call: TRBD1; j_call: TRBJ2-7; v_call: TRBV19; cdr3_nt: TGTGCCAGTAGTACCCAGGGGGCCAACGAGCAGTACTTC; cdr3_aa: CASSTQGANEQYF
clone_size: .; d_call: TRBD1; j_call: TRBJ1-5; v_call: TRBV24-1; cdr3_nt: TGTGCCACCAGTGAACGCTACCGACAGGGTAAAAGAGATCAGCCCCAGCATTTT; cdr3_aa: CATSERYRQGKRDQPQHF
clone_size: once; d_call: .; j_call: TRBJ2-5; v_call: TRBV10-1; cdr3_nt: TGCGCCAGCAGGAAGGGGGACCAGTACTTC; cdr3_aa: CASRKGDQYF
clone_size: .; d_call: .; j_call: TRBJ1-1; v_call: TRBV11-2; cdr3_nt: TGTGCCAGCAGCTTAAGACAGAACACTGAAGCTTTCTTT; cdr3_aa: CASSLRQNTEAFF
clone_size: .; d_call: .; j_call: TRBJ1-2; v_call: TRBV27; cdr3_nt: TGTGCCAGCAGTTCGGCAGGAGGTCGGAGTCATGGCTACACCTTC; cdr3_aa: CASSSAGGRSHGYTF
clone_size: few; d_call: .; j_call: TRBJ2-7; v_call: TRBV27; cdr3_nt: TGTGCCAGCAGTTCTCAGGTGAGCTCCTACGAGCAGTACTTC; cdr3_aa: CASSSQVSSYEQYF
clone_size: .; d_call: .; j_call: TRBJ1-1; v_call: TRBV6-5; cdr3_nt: TGTGCCAGCAGTATCGACAGGACGGGCACTGAAGCTTTCTTT; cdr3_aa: CASSIDRTGTEAFF
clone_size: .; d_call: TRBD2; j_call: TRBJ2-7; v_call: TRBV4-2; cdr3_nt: TGTGCCAGCAGCCAAGACACGGGGAGGGCCTACGAGCAGTACTTC; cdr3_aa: CASSQDTGRAYEQYF
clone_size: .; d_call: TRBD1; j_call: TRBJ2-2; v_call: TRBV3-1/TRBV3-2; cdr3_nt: TGTGCCAGCAGGGGCTGGCCAGGGGGCTCCGGGGAGCTGTTTTTT; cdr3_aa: CASRGWPGGSGELFF
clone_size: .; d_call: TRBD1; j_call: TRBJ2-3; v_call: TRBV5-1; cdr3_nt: TGCGCCAGCAGCTTGGTACCACAGGGGTTCTGGACAGATACGCAGTATTTT; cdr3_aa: CASSLVPQGFWTDTQYF
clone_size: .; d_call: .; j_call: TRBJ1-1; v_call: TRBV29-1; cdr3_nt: TGCAGCTCCTCCCTGGGGGGTGCGGACACTGAAGCTTTCTTT; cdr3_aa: CSSSLGGADTEAFF
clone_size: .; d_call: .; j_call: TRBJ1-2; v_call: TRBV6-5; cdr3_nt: TGTGCCAGCAAGGCAGGGAGGGATTATGGCTACACCTTC; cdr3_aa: CASKAGRDYGYTF
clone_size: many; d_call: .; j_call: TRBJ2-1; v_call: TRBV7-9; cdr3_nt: TGTGCCAGCAGCTTTTCCTTAGAGCAGTTCTTC; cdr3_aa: CASSFSLEQFF
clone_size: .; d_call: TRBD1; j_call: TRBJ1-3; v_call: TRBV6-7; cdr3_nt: TGTGCCAGCAGTTGCCCGACAGGGGGTGGAAACACCATATATTTT; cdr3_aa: CASSCPTGGGNTIYF
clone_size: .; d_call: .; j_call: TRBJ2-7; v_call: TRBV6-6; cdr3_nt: TGTGCCAGCAGTTACTTGGGGGGATACGAGCAGTACTTC; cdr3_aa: CASSYLGGYEQYF
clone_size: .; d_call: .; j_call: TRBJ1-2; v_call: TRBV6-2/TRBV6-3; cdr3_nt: TGTGCCAGCAGTTATCCCAATTATGGCTACACCTTC; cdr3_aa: CASSYPNYGYTF
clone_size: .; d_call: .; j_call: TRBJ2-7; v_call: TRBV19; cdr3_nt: TGTGCCAGTAGTATGGGGACCGGGAGCTTCTACGAGCAGTACTTC; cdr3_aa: CASSMGTGSFYEQYF
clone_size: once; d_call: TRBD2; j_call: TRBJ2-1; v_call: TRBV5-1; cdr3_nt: TGCGCCAGCAGCTTGGATCCTAGCGGGGGAAGGGAGCAGTTCTTC; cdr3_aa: CASSLDPSGGREQFF
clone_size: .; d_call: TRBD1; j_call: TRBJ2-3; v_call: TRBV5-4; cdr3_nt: TGTGCCAGCAGCTTGGGGGGGGACAGGGGAGTGGATACGCAGTATTTT; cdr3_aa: CASSLGGDRGVDTQYF
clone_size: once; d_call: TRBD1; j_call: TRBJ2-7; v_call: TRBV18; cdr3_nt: TGTGCCAGCTCAACCACCGGGACAGGGAGGAGCACTGGCGAGCAGTACTTC; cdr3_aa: CASSTTGTGRSTGEQYF
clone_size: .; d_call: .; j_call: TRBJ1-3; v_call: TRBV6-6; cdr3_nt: TGTGCCAGCAGTTACTCCTTGGACAGAGGAAACACCATATATTTT; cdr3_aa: CASSYSLDRGNTIYF
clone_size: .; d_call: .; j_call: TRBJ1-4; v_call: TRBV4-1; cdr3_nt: TGCGCCAGCAGCCAAGGTGCGGGAACTAATGAAAAACTGTTTTTT; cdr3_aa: CASSQGAGTNEKLFF
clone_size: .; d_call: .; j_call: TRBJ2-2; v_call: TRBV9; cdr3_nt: TGTGCCAGCAGCGTATTACAGCACACCGGGGAGCTGTTTTTT; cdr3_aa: CASSVLQHTGELFF
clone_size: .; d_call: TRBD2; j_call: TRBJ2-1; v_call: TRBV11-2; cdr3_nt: TGTGCCAGCAGCCGACAACTAGCGGGGGGGCTAGGTGAGCAGTTCTTC; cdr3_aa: CASSRQLAGGLGEQFF
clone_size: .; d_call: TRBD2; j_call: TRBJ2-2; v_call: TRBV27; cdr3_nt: TGTGCCAGCAGTTTATCCCCCAGCGGGGGAACAAAAAGGAACACCGGGGAGCTGTTTTTT; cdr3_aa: CASSLSPSGGTKRNTGELFF
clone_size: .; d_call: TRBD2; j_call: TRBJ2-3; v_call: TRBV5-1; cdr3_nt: TGCGCCACCCAAAGGGGACTAGCGGGGGAGGCAGATACGCAGTATTTT; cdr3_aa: CATQRGLAGEADTQYF
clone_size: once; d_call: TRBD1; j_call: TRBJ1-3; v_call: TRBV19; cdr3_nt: TGTGCCACCGCCTGGACAGGGAGTTATGGAAACACCATATATTTT; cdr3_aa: CATAWTGSYGNTIYF
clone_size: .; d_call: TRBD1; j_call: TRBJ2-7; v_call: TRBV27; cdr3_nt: TGTGCCAGCAGTTCGGACAGGGCCTACGAGCAGTACTTC; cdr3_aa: CASSSDRAYEQYF
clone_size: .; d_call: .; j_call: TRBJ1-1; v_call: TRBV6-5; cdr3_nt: TGTGCCAGCATCGGCGAACTAGAAGCTTTCTTT; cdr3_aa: CASIGELEAFF
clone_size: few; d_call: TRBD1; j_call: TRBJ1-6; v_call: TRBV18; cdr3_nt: TGTGCCAGCTCGCCCAGGGGGGAAAATAATTCACCCCTCCACTTT; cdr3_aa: CASSPRGENNSPLHF
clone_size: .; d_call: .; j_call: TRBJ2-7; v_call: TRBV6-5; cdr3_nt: TGTGCCAGCAGTTACCGACAGGCCTGGGGCGAGCAGTACTTC; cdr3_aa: CASSYRQAWGEQYF
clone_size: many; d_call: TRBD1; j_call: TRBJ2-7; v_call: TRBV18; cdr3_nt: TGTGCCAGCTCTCTATCGGACAGGTTCTACGAGCAGTACTTC; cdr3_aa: CASSLSDRFYEQYF
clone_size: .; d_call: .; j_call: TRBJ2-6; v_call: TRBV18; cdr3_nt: TGTGCCAGCTCACTCCGGGGGACGTTATCTGGGGCCAACGTCCTGACTTTC; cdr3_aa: CASSLRGTLSGANVLTF
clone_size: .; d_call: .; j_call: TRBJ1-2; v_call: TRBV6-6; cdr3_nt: TGTGCCAGCAGTTACTCTTCGGACTATGGCTACACCTTC; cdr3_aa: CASSYSSDYGYTF
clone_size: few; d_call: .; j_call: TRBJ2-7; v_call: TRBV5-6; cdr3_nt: TGTGCCAGCAGCTTTCGACTATCCTACGAGCAGTACTTC; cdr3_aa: CASSFRLSYEQYF
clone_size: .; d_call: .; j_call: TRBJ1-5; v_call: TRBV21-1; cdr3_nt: TGTGCCAGCAGCGTTACAGTCAGCAATTATAGCAATCAGCCCCAGCATTTT; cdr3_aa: CASSVTVSNYSNQPQHF
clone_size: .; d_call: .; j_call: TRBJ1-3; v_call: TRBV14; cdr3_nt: TGTGCCAGCCGTTCGAGCTCTGGAAACACCATATATTTT; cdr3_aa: CASRSSSGNTIYF